What follows are 22 T cell receptor beta chains derived from one specimen sequenced in a study of tumor and adjacent non-tumor tissue in lung cancer. No cell sorting was done before RNA was extracted from the tissue. TCRbeta libraries were built with three rounds of nested PCR, modified from ARM-PCR. MiXCR was run by TCRdb on the multiplex PCR reads, yielding one entry per CDR3 protein. The data contain 90,000 to 110,000 distinct CDR3 sequences, roughly 77% of them singletons. The sample comprised lung tumor tissue. Receptors were obtained from a woman aged 60-75 years with non-small cell lung cancer.

Points on this clonotype: One end of the junction is discordant with germline, which a read error may explain. The chain has TRBV20-1 and TRBJ2-6; D is possibly TRBD1 (7 bases). Germline V lookup: CDR1 DFQATT, CDR2 SNEGSKA (reference sequence). CDR3 length: 17 amino acids. CDR3: CSVRDNRGLSGANVQTF. The CDR3 DNA reads as TGCAGTGTAAGAGATAACAGGGGACTCTCTGGGGCCAACGTCCAGACTTTC.

In regard to this clonotype: A much larger clonotype is one base distant, so this may be a read error. V and J are TRBV20-1 and TRBJ2-3; a weak D match, TRBD1 (5 bases). Germline V lookup: CDR1 DFQATT, CDR2 SNEGSKA (reference sequence). The CDR3 length is 12 residues. CDR3 sequence reads: CSAISSTGTQYF. Here the CDR3 DNA reads TGCAGTGCTATCAGTAGCACAGGTACGCAGTATTTT.

A remark on this clonotype: The junction and the germline gene differ at one end; a read error may be behind it. The rearrangement uses TRBV4-1 and TRBJ1-1, with a tentative D call TRBD1 (5 bases). This CDR3 contains 16 residues. Germline V CDR1 and CDR2: MGHRA, YSYEKL. CDR3 nucleotide sequence: TGTGCCAGCAACCCCGAGTCGGGAGGGGCGAACACTGAAGCTTTCTTT. Protein sequence: CASNPESGGANTEAFF.

The chain joins TRBV30 to TRBJ1-2; the D is unclear. CDR3 length: 11 amino acids. Germline loops: CDR1 GTSNPN, CDR2 SVGIG (reference sequence). Trimming left V 4 bases short and J 4 bases short, with 7 bases between. The CDR3 reads CAWMGSYGYTF. CDR3 DNA sequence: TGTGCCTGGATGGGCAGCTATGGCTACACCTTC.

As for this clonotype: Given a much more abundant clone one base away, this may be a read error. The chain carries TRBV20-1 and TRBJ1-2; maybe TRBD1 (6 bases). The CDR3 covers 13 residues. Germline CDR1 reads DFQATT; CDR2 reads SNEGSKA (reference sequence). V was cut by 3 bases and J by 14 bases, with 22 bases left in between. CDR3 region: CSASPQGTSPLTF. Here the CDR3 DNA reads TGCAGTGCTAGTCCCCAGGGGACCTCCCCTTTAACCTTC.

The V call is TRBV10-3, the J call TRBJ1-1; unclear D gene. Germline CDR1 is ENHRY and CDR2 is SYGVKD. The CDR3 spans 13 residues. V lost 7 bases, J lost 4 bases, and 13 bases lay in between. The CDR3 DNA follows: TGTGCCATCAATAAGGTAGTTACCACTGAAGCTTTCTTT. Protein: CAINKVVTTEAFF.

About this clonotype itself: Since a much larger clone is just one base distant, this may be a read error. This chain joins TRBV6-5 and TRBJ2-7; 13 positions agree with TRBD2. There are 14 residues in the CDR3. J gave up 8 bases and V 7 bases, and 8 bases lay outside the gene matches. Germline V lookup: CDR1 MNHEY, CDR2 SVGAGI. CDR3 DNA sequence: TGTGCCAGCAAGGCGGGACTAGCGGGATACAAGCAGTACTTC. It is translated as CASKAGLAGYKQYF.

About this clonotype: A clone one base away is much larger, so this may be a read error. This chain links TRBV6-1 with TRBJ2-3; no clear D. The V and J ends lost 0 bases and 11 bases respectively, with 15 bases between them. Germline V CDR1 and CDR2: MNHNS, SASEGT. The CDR3 is 14 amino acids. The CDR3 DNA sequence: TGTGCCAGCAGTGAAGCGGGCGGCCCCTATATGCAGTATTTT. It is translated as CASSEAGGPYMQYF.

This clonotype was observed at least ten times. The rearrangement joins TRBV28 to TRBJ2-5; TRBD2 agrees at 12 bases. Germline V lookup: CDR1 MDHEN, CDR2 SYDVKM. The CDR3 length is 17 residues. J gave up 5 bases and V 7 bases, and 14 bases lay outside the gene matches. CDR3: CASNQGRLAGDGETQYF. CDR3 nucleotide sequence: TGTGCCAGCAATCAGGGAAGACTAGCGGGGGATGGGGAGACCCAGTACTTC.

This clonotype occurred once. With a much larger clone just one base away, this may be a read error. Because the CDR3 is missing its conserved closing phenylalanine or tryptophan, this is likely a read error. The J gene is TRBJ1-5, the V gene TRBV6-2 or TRBV6-3; no clear D. Germline CDR1 is MNHEY and CDR2 is SVGEGT. The CDR3 is 14 residues long. The V end lost 4 bases, the J end lost 1 base, and 8 bases lay between the germline ends. Here the CDR3 reads CASSFRTSNQPQHL. The CDR3 DNA is TGTGCCAGCAGTTTTCGGACGAGCAATCAGCCCCAGCATCTT.

The genes are TRBV6-2 or TRBV6-3 and TRBJ1-6; no firm D call. This CDR3 is built from 15 residues. The germline CDR1 and CDR2 sequences are MNHEY and SVGEGT. The CDR3 protein is CVSSYFRIENSPLHF. The CDR3 DNA sequence: TGTGTCAGTAGTTACTTTAGGATTGAAAATTCACCCCTCCACTTT.

The chain has TRBV11-2 and TRBJ1-4, with D perhaps TRBD1 (5 bases). The CDR3 runs to 14 residues. From germline, CDR1 is SGHAT and CDR2 FQNNGV. V was clipped by 8 bases and J by 13 bases, with 23 bases between them. In DNA form, the CDR3 reads TGTGCCAGCGCTCCTGGGAGAGTCCCAGGGAGACTGTTTTTT. Translated: CASAPGRVPGRLFF.

About this clonotype itself: At one of its ends the junction is not consistent with the germline gene, which may arise from a read error. This chain uses TRBV4-3 with TRBJ2-7, with D tentatively TRBD1 or TRBD2 (5 bases each). Germline V lookup: CDR1 LGHNA, CDR2 YSLEER. The CDR3 covers 16 residues. Here the CDR3 reads CASSQDFGGTSYEEYF. The CDR3 bases are TGCGCCAGCAGCCAAGATTTCGGTGGGACCTCCTACGAGGAGTACTTC.

This clonotype showed up just a few times. This chain links TRBV28 with TRBJ2-7; TRBD1 agrees at 8 bases. Trimming cost V 6 bases and J 2 bases; bases outside gene matches: 6. This CDR3 has 14 amino acids. Per the germline V gene, CDR1 is MDHEN and CDR2 is SYDVKM. In DNA, the CDR3 is TGTGCCAGCAGCACCTCGACAGGGGCCTACGAGCAGTACTTC. This translates into CASSTSTGAYEQYF.

Remarks on this clonotype: This may be a read error, as it is one base from a much larger clone. This chain joins TRBV20-1 and TRBJ2-1, with a tentative D call TRBD1 (5 bases). The V gene lost 7 bases and the J gene lost 5 bases, with 9 bases spanning the gap. Germline CDR1 and CDR2: DFQATT and SNEGSKA (reference sequence). The length of the CDR3 is 11 residues. The CDR3 DNA reads as TGCAGTGTTGCACAGGACAATGAGCAGTTCTTC. Its translation is CSVAQDNEQFF.

As for this clonotype: The junction departs from germline at one end; a sequencing error may be responsible. The rearrangement joins TRBV6-5 to TRBJ2-7; 8 bases map to TRBD2. The CDR3 runs to 15 residues. Germline-derived CDR1 and CDR2 are MNHEY and SVGAGI. The CDR3 bases are TGTGTCAGCAGTTACGGGGTAGCGGGACCCTACGAGCAGTACTTC. It yields the protein CVSSYGVAGPYEQYF.

With regard to this clonotype: The conserved phenylalanine or tryptophan normally closing the CDR3 is absent here, so this likely arose from a read error. This chain links TRBV11-2 with TRBJ1-1; no definite D call. The CDR3 is 14 residues long. In germline, CDR1 is SGHAT, CDR2 FQNNGV. The CDR3 region has the DNA TGTGCTAGTAGCTTAAATACAAGGAACACTGAAGCTTTCGTT. This gives the protein CASSLNTRNTEAFV.

This rearrangement joins TRBV12-3 or TRBV12-4 to TRBJ2-1; D possibly corresponds to TRBD2 (5 bases). The V gene lost 10 bases and the J gene lost 12 bases, with 19 bases spanning the gap. The CDR3 loop spans 12 amino acids. In DNA form, the CDR3 reads TGTGCCAACAAACTAGAGTACATTGGGCAGTTCTTC. Protein product: CANKLEYIGQFF.

The chain links TRBV28 to TRBJ2-6; unclear D gene. Germline V gene sequence: CDR1 MDHEN, CDR2 SYDVKM. This CDR3 spans 12 amino acids. V shed 8 bases and J shed 6 bases, with 8 bases lying between them. Here the CDR3 reads CASADVANVLTF. In nucleotides, the CDR3 is TGTGCCAGCGCGGATGTGGCCAACGTCCTGACTTTC.

With regard to this clonotype: The CDR3 carries no conserved terminal phenylalanine or tryptophan, so it likely arises from a read error. This chain links TRBV11-2 with TRBJ2-7; D may be TRBD2 (6 bases). Trimming left V 4 bases short and J 3 bases short, with 16 bases between. The germline V gene has CDR1 SGHAT and CDR2 FQNNGV. CDR3 length: 15 residues. CDR3 coding DNA: TGTGCCAGCAGCTACGGGATTATCGGGAGCTACGAGCAGTACCTC. It specifies CASSYGIIGSYEQYL.

Concerning this clonotype: The germline gene is not matched at one end of the junction; a read error may be the cause. The rearrangement uses TRBV11-2 and TRBJ2-7; 14 bases map to TRBD2. Germline lookup yields CDR1 SGHAT and CDR2 FQNNGV. CDR3 length: 15 amino acids. CDR3 sequence (DNA): TGTGCCAGCTGCTGCGGGACTAGCGGGAGCTACGACCAGTACTTC. Its translation is CASCCGTSGSYDQYF.

On this clonotype: The junction departs from germline at one end; a sequencing error may be responsible. The chain employs TRBV14 and TRBJ2-5; TRBD1 or TRBD2 may be the D gene (6 bases each). Germline values: CDR1 SGHDN, CDR2 FVKESK. The length of the CDR3 is 18 residues. The DNA for the CDR3 is TGTGCCAACAGCCGGACCGAGGGATACGGACCGAGGGGGGAGACCCAATACTTC. This sequence encodes CANSRTEGYGPRGETQYF.